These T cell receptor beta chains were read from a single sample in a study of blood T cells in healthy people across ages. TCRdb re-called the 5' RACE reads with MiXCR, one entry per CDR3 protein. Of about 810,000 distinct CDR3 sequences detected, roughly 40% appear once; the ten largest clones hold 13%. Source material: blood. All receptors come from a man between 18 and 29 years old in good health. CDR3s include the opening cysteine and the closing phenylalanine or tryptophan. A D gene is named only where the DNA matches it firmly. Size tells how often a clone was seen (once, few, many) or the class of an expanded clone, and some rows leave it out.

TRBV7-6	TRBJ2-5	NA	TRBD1	CASSSRWDRGQVTQYF	TGTGCCAGCAGCTCCCGGTGGGACAGGGGGCAAGTGACCCAGTACTTC
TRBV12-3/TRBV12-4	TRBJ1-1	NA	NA	CASSATWKNTEAFF	TGTGCCAGCAGCGCGACCTGGAAGAACACTGAAGCTTTCTTT
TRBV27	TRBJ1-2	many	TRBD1	CASSLRWTGRDYGYTF	TGTGCCAGCAGTTTGAGGTGGACAGGGAGAGACTATGGCTACACCTTC
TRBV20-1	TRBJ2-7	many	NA	CSASSRQRTTYEQYF	TGCAGTGCTAGTTCTAGGCAAAGGACAACCTACGAGCAGTACTTC
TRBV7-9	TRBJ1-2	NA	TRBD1	CASRSNRGGGYTF	TGTGCCAGCAGAAGCAACAGGGGAGGAGGCTACACCTTC
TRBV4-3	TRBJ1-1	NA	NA	CASNQARHTTTEAFF	TGCGCCAGCAACCAAGCTAGACATACGACCACTGAAGCTTTCTTT
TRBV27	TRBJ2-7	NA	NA	CASSLMGGDEQYF	TGTGCCAGCAGTTTGATGGGAGGAGATGAGCAGTACTTC
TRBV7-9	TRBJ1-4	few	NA	CASSPLVAGKLFF	TGTGCCAGCAGCCCCCTGGTAGCGGGGAAACTGTTTTTT
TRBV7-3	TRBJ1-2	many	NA	CASSLGGTSYGYTF	TGTGCCAGCAGCTTAGGCGGGACCTCCTATGGCTACACCTTC
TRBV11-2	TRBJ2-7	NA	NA	CASSPQRVTYEQYF	TGTGCCAGCAGCCCCCAGAGGGTTACCTACGAGCAGTACTTC
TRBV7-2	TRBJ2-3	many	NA	CASSSKGGAEGTDTQYF	TGTGCCAGCAGCTCAAAGGGCGGGGCAGAGGGAACAGATACGCAGTATTTT
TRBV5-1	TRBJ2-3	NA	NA	CASSFEAPSTDTQYF	TGCGCCAGCAGCTTTGAGGCTCCTAGCACAGATACGCAGTATTTT
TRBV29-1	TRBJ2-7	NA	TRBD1	CSVEDWDSESSYEQYF	TGCAGCGTTGAAGACTGGGACAGCGAGAGCTCCTACGAGCAGTACTTC
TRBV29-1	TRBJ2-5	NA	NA	CNVEDLRGAGKTQYF	TGCAACGTTGAAGATCTCCGTGGGGCGGGAAAGACCCAGTACTTC
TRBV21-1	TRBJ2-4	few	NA	CASSNSSRIGGQAAEVKNIQYF	TGTGCCAGCAGCAATAGCTCGAGGATTGGGGGACAGGCCGCCGAGGTCAAAAACATTCAGTACTTC
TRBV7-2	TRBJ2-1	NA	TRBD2	CASSLEGLAGGRSYNEQFF	TGTGCCAGCAGCTTAGAGGGACTAGCGGGGGGGCGATCCTACAATGAGCAGTTCTTC
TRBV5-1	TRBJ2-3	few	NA	CASSQEGGDGDTQYF	TGCGCCAGCAGCCAGGAAGGAGGAGATGGAGATACGCAGTATTTT
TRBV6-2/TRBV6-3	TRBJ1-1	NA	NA	CASSFRVLTVTEAFF	TGTGCCAGCAGTTTCCGAGTTTTGACGGTGACTGAAGCTTTCTTT
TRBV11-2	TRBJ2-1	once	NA	CASSRLVLDNEQFF	TGTGCCAGCAGCCGTCTGGTTTTGGACAATGAGCAGTTCTTC
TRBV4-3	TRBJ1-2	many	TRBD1	CASSQRWDRNNYGYTF	TGCGCCAGCAGCCAACGATGGGACAGGAATAACTATGGCTACACCTTC
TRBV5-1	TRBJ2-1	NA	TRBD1	CASSVGQGQYNEQFF	TGCGCCAGCAGCGTGGGACAGGGTCAGTACAATGAGCAGTTCTTC
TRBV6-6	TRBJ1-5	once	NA	CASSRDTAWGNQPQHF	TGTGCCAGCAGCCGGGACACCGCTTGGGGCAATCAGCCCCAGCATTTT
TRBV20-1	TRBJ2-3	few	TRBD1	CSARRTGGGSPQYF	TGCAGTGCTAGAAGGACAGGGGGCGGTTCTCCGCAGTATTTT
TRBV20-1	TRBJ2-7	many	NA	CSVDSVDGEQYF	TGCAGTGTAGACAGTGTGGATGGGGAGCAGTACTTC
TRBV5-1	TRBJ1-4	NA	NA	CASGLESGLREKLFF	TGCGCCAGCGGCTTGGAGTCAGGGCTTCGCGAAAAACTGTTTTTT
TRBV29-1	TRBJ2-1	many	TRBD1	CSVDLSGTGEQFF	TGCAGCGTTGACTTGTCCGGGACAGGGGAGCAGTTCTTC
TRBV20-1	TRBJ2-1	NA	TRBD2	CSARLAGGPFYNEQFF	TGCAGTGCTAGACTAGCGGGGGGGCCCTTCTACAATGAGCAGTTCTTC
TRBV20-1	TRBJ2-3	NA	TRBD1	CSAPKTGASTHTQYF	TGCAGTGCTCCGAAGACAGGGGCGTCCACACATACGCAGTATTTT
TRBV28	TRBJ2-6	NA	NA	CASSLIQDSGANVLTF	TGTGCCAGCAGTCTTATTCAGGACTCTGGGGCCAACGTCCTGACTTTC
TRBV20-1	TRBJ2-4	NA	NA	CSARDGTLAKNIQYF	TGCAGTGCTAGAGACGGAACGCTAGCCAAAAACATTCAGTACTTC
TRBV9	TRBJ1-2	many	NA	CASSVVLGYTF	TGTGCCAGCAGCGTAGTTTTAGGCTACACCTTC
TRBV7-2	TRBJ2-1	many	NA	CASSPSGIEQFF	TGTGCCAGCAGCCCATCGGGGATTGAGCAGTTCTTC
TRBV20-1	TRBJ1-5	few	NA	CSARGTRVSNQPQHF	TGCAGTGCTAGAGGTACCAGGGTTAGCAATCAGCCCCAGCATTTT
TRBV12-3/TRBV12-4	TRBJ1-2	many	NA	CASSLALMGEEDYGYTF	TGTGCCAGCAGTTTAGCGCTAATGGGGGAAGAGGACTATGGCTACACCTTC
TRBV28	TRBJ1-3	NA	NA	CASRTAGSGNTIYF	TGTGCCAGCAGAACAGCAGGGTCTGGAAACACCATATATTTT
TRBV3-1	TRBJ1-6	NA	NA	CASSQGRANSPLHF	TGTGCCAGCAGCCAAGGCAGGGCTAATTCACCCCTCCACTTT
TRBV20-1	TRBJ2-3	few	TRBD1	CSATTGRRTDTQYF	TGCAGTGCGACGACAGGGCGCCGCACAGATACGCAGTATTTT
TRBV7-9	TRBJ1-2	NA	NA	CASSFFPGNYGYTF	TGTGCCAGCAGCTTCTTTCCTGGAAACTACGGCTACACCTTC
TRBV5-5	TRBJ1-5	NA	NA	CASSFQARNQPQHF	TGTGCTAGCAGCTTCCAGGCACGCAATCAGCCCCAGCATTTT
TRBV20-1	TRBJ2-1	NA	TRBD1	CSAPGQGRDNEQFF	TGCAGTGCTCCCGGACAGGGGCGAGACAATGAGCAGTTCTTC
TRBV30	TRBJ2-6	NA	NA	CAADGANVLTF	TGTGCGGCGGACGGGGCCAACGTCCTGACTTTC
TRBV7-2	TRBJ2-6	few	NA	CASSSRTAGANVLTF	TGTGCCAGCAGCTCCCGGACAGCTGGGGCCAACGTCCTGACTTTC
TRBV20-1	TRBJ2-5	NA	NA	CSARPPGPITYGQYF	TGCAGTGCTAGGCCCCCAGGCCCAATTACATACGGGCAGTACTTC
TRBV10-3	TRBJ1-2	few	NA	CAPGCNYGYTF	TGTGCCCCAGGGTGTAACTATGGCTACACCTTC
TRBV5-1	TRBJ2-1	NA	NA	CASRSGLQETQFF	TGCGCCAGCAGATCGGGTCTACAAGAGACCCAGTTCTTC
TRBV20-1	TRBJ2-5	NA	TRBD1	CSATTDRDQETQYF	TGCAGTGCTACTACAGACAGGGACCAAGAGACCCAGTACTTC
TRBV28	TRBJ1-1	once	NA	CATRPPGRNTEAFF	TGTGCCACCCGCCCCCCGGGCCGCAACACTGAAGCTTTCTTT
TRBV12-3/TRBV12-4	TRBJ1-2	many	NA	CASSIQGGHGYTF	TGTGCCAGCAGTATACAGGGAGGACATGGCTACACCTTC
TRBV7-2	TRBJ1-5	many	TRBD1	CASSQGQGNQPQHF	TGTGCCAGCAGCCAGGGACAGGGGAATCAGCCCCAGCATTTT
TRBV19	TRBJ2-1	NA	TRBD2	CASSIGLAGGNNEQFF	TGTGCCAGTAGTATAGGACTAGCGGGGGGCAACAATGAGCAGTTCTTC
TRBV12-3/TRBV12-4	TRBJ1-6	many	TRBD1	CASTGQEYSPLHF	TGTGCCAGCACGGGACAGGAGTATTCACCCCTCCACTTT
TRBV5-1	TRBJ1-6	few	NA	CASSVGTASPLHF	TGCGCCAGCAGCGTCGGGACGGCCTCACCCCTCCACTTT
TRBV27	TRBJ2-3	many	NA	CASSLMGAGTQYF	TGTGCCAGCAGTTTAATGGGGGCAGGTACGCAGTATTTT